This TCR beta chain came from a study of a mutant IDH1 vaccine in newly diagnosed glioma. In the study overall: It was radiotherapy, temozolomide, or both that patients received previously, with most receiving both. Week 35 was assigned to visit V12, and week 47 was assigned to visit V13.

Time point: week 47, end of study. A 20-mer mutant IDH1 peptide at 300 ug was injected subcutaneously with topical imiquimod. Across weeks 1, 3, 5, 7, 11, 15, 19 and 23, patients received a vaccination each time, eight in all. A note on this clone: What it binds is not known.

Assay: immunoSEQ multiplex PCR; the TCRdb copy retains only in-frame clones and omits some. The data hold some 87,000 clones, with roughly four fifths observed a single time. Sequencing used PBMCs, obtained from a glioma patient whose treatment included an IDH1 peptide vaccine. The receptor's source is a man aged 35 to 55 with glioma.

CDR3 sequence reads: CASSPPAGAGGYTF. CDR3 in DNA: TGTGCCAGCTCACCACCCGCGGGGGCAGGAGGCTACACCTTC. This chain connects TRBV18 to TRBJ1-2; maybe TRBD1 (6 bases). This CDR3 spans 14 amino acids. The germline V and J ends were trimmed by 0 bases and 8 bases, with 13 bases remaining between them. Germline V lookup: CDR1 KGHSH, CDR2 LQKENI.